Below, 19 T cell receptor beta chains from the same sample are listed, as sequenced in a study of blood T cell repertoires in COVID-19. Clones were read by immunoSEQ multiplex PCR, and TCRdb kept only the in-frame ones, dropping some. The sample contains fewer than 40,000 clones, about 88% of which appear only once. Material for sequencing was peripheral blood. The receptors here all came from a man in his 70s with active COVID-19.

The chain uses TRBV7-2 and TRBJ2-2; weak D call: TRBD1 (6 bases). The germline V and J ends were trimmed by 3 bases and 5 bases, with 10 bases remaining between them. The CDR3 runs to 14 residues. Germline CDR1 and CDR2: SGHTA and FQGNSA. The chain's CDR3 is CASSFRGGTGELFF. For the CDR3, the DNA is TGTGCCAGCAGCTTCAGGGGTGGGACCGGGGAGCTGTTTTTT. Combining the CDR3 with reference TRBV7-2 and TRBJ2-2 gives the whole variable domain GAGVSQSPSNKVTEKGKDVELRCDPISGHTALYWYRQSLGQGLEFLIYFQGNSAPDKSGLPSDRFSAERTGGSVSTLTIQRTQQEDSAVYLCASSFRGGTGELFFGEGSRLTVL.

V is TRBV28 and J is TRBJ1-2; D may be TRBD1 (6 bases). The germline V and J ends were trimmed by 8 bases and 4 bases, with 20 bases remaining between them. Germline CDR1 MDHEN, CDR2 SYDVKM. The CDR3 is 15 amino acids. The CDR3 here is CASQSTGTPGYGYTF. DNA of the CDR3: TGTGCCAGCCAGTCTACCGGGACACCAGGCTATGGCTACACCTTC.

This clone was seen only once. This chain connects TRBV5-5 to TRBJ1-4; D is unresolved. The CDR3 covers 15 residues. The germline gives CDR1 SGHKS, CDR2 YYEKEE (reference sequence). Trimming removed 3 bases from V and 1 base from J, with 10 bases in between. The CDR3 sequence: CASSSLRGTNEKLFF. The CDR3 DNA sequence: TGTGCCAGCAGCTCCCTCCGGGGAACTAATGAAAAACTGTTTTTT. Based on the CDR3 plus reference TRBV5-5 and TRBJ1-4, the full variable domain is DAGVTQSPTHLIKTRGQQVTLRCSPISGHKSVSWYQQVLGQGPQFIFQYYEKEERGRGNFPDRFSARQFPNYSSELNVNALLLGDSALYLCASSSLRGTNEKLFFGSGTQLSVL.

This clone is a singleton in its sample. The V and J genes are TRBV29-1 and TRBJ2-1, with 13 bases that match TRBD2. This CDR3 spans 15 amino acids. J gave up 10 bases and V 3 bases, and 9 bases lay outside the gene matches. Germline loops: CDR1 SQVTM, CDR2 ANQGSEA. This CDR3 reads CSVDRLAGGMGEQFF. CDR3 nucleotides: TGCAGCGTTGACCGACTAGCGGGAGGAATGGGGGAGCAGTTCTTC.

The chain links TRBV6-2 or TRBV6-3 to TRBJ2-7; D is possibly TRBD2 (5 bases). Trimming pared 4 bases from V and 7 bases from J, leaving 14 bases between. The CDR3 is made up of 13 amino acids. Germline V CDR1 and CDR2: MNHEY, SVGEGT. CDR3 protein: CASSFQVRGEQYF. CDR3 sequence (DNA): TGTGCCAGCAGTTTCCAGGTACGAGGGGAGCAGTACTTC.

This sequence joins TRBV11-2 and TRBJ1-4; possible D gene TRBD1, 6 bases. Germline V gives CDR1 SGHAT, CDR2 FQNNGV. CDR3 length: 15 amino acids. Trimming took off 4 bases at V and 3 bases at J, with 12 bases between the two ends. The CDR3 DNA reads TGTGCCAGCAGCTGGGAGGGGGGAGCTAATGAAAAACTGTTTTTT. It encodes CASSWEGGANEKLFF.

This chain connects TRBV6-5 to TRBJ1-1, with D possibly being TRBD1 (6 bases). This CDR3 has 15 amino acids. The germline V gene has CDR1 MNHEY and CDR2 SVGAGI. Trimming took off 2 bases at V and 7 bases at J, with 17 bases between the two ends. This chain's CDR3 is CASSYTGIWGNEAFF. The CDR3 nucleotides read TGTGCCAGCAGTTACACAGGGATCTGGGGAAATGAAGCTTTCTTT.

The CDR3 loop reads CASSYTTGNTGELFF. The CDR3 DNA reads as TGTGCCAGCAGTTACACGACAGGGAACACCGGGGAGCTGTTTTTT. The chain joins TRBV6-2 or TRBV6-3 to TRBJ2-2; possible D gene TRBD1, 6 bases. Germline CDR1 reads MNHEY; CDR2 reads SVGEGT. CDR3 length: 15 residues. V was shortened by 2 bases and J by 1 base, with 8 bases between the two germline ends.

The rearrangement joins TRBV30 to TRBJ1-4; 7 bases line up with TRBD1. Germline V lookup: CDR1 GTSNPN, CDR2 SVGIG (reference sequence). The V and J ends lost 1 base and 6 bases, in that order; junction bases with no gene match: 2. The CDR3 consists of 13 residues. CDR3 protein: CAWSEGAHEKLFF. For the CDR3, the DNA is TGTGCCTGGAGTGAGGGGGCTCATGAAAAACTGTTTTTT.

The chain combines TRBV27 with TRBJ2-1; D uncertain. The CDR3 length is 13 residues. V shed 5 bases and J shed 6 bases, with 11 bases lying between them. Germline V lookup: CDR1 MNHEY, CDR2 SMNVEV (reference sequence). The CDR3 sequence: CASSPRLINEQFF. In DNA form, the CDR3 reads TGTGCCAGCAGTCCCAGACTTATCAATGAGCAGTTCTTC.

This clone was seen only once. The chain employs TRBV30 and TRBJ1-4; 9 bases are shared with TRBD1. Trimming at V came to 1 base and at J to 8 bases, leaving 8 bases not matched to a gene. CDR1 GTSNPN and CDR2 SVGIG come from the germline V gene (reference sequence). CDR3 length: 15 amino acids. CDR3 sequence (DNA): TGTGCCTGGAGTGATCCGGGACAGGGTGAAGAAAAACTGTTTTTT. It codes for CAWSDPGQGEEKLFF. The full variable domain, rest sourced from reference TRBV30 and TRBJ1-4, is SQTIHQWPATLVQPVGSPLSLECTVEGTSNPNLYWYRQAAGRGLQLLFYSVGIGQISSEVPQNLSASRPQDRQFILSSKKLLLSDSGFYLCAWSDPGQGEEKLFFGSGTQLSVL.

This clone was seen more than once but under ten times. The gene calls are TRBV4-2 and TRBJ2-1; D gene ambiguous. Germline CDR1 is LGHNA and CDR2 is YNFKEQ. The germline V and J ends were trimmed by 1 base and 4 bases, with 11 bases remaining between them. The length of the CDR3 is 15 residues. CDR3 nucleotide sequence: TGTGCCAGCAGCCAAGTAGAACGTCCATACAATGAGCAGTTCTTC. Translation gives CASSQVERPYNEQFF.

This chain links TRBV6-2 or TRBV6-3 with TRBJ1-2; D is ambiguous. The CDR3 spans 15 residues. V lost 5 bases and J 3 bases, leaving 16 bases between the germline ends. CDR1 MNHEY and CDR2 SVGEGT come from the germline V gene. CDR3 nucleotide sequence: TGTGCCAGCAGTACCAGATCGGGTCTTGACTATGGCTACACCTTC. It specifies CASSTRSGLDYGYTF.

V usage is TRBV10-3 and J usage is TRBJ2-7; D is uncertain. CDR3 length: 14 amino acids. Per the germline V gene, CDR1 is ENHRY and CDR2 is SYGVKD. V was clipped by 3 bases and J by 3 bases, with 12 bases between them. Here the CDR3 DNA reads TGTGCCATCAGTGACGGCAACTCAGGCTACGAGCAGTACTTC. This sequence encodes CAISDGNSGYEQYF.

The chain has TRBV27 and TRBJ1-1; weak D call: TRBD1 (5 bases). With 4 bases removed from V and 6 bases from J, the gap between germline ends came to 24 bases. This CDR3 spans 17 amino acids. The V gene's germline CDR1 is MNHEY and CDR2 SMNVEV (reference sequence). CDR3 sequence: CASSSPGSGPGGAEAFF. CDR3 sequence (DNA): TGTGCCAGCAGTTCACCCGGATCAGGGCCCGGAGGGGCTGAAGCTTTCTTT.

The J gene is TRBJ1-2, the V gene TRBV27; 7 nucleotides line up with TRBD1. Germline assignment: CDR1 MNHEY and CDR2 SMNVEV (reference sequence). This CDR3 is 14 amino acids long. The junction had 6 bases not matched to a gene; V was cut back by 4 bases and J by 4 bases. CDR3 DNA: TGTGCCAGCAGTTCCTTGACAGGGTTCTATGGCTACACCTTC. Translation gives CASSSLTGFYGYTF.

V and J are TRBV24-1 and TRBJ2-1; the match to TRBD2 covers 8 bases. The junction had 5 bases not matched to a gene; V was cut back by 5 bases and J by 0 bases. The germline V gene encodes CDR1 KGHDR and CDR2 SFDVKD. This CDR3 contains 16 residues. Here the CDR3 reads CATSAPSGSSYNEQFF. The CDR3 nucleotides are TGTGCCACCAGTGCCCCAAGCGGGAGCTCCTACAATGAGCAGTTCTTC.

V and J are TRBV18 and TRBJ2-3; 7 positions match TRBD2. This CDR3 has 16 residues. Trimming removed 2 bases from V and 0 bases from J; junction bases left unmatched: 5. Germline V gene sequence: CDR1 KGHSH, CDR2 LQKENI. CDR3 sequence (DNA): TGTGCCAGCTCACCAGTGCTAGCGGCTAGCACAGATACGCAGTATTTT. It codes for CASSPVLAASTDTQYF.

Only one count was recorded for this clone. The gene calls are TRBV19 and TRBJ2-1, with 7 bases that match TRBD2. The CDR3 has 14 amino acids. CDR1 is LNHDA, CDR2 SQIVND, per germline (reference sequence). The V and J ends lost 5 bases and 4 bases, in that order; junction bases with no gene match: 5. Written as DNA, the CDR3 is TGTGCCAGTAGTGCCTCTAGCGGATACAATGAGCAGTTCTTC. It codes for CASSASSGYNEQFF.